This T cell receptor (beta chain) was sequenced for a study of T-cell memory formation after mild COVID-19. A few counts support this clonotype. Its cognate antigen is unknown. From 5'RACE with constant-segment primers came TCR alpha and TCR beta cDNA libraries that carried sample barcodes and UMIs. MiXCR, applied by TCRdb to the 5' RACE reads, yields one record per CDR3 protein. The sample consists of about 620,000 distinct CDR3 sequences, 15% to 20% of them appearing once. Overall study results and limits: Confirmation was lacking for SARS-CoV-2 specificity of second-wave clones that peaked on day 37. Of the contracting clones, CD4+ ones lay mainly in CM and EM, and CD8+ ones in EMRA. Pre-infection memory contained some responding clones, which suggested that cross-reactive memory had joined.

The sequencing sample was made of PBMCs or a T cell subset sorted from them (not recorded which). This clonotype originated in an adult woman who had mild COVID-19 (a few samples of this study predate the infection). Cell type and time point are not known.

The DNA of the CDR3 is TGTGCCAGCAGTTCGCTCGGGACAGGGATCTACGAGCAGTACTTC. It is translated as CASSSLGTGIYEQYF. The rearrangement links TRBV12-3 or TRBV12-4 to TRBJ2-7; 9 bases match TRBD1. The CDR3 contains 15 residues. The trim removed 4 bases at V and 3 bases at J, leaving 7 bases unmatched.